This T cell receptor (beta chain) was captured by sequencing in a study of prognosis after radiotherapy for stage I lung cancer. Patients were uniformly node-negative by CT and PET/CT and had received no prior chemotherapy or radiotherapy, with no other malignancies. Around 5.9 milliliters of peripheral blood were drawn at each of two time points. This clonotype occurred a few times. With a far larger clone one base away, a read error is the likely cause. The TCR beta CDR3 region was amplified from genomic DNA, with two rounds of multiplex PCR being used for the amplification. Primers were specific to each TRBV and TRBJ gene in first-round PCR. TCRdb reprocessed the multiplex PCR reads with MiXCR, giving one entry per CDR3 protein. Of 50,000 or so distinct CDR3 sequences in the sample, less than 45% were seen once. Germline lookup yields CDR1 MNHNS and CDR2 SASEGT. Losses at the gene ends were 10 bases for V and 0 bases for J; bases not matched to a gene: 4. The CDR3 length is 15 residues.

V usage is TRBV6-1 and J usage is TRBJ2-1; 12 nucleotides align to TRBD2. Specimen: PBMCs, collected before or after stereotactic body radiation therapy (not recorded which). This receptor was identified in a donor older than 45 with non-small cell lung cancer. Here the CDR3 DNA reads TGTGCCAACATGGGACTAGCGGGCTCCTACAATGAGCAGTTCTTC. It codes for CANMGLAGSYNEQFF.